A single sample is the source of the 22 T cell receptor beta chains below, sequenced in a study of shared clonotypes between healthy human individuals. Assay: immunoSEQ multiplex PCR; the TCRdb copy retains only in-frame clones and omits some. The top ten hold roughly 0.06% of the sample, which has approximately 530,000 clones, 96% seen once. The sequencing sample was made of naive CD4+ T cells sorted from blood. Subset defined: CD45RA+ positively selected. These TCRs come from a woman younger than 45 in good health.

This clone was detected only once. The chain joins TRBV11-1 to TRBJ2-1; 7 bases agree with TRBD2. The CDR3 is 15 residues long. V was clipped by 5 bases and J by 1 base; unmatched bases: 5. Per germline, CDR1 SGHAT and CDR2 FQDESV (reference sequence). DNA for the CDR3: TGTGCCAGCAGCACCAGCGGGACTTCCTACAATGAGCAGTTCTTC. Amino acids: CASSTSGTSYNEQFF. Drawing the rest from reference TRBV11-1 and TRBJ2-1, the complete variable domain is EAEVAQSPRYKITEKSQAVAFWCDPISGHATLYWYRQILGQGPELLVQFQDESVVDDSQLPKDRFSAERLKGVDSTLKIQPAELGDSAMYLCASSTSGTSYNEQFFGPGTRLTVL.

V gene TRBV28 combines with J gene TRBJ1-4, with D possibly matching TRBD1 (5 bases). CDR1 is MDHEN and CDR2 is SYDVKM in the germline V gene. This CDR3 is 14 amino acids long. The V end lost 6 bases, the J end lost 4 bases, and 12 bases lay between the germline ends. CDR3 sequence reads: CASRLSGFNEKLFF. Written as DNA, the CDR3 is TGTGCCAGCAGACTTTCAGGGTTTAATGAAAAACTGTTTTTT.

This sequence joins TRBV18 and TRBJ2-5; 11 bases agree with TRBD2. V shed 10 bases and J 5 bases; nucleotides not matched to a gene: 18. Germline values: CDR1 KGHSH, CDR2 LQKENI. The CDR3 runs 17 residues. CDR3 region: CATRALTSGSRWETQYF. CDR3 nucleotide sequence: TGTGCCACCCGGGCATTAACTAGCGGGAGTCGATGGGAGACCCAGTACTTC.

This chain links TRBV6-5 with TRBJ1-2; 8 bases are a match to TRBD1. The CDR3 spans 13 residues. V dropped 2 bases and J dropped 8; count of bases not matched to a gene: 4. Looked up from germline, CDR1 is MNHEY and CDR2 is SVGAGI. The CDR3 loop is CASSYGTGGGYTF. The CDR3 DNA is TGTGCCAGCAGTTACGGGACAGGCGGAGGCTACACCTTC.

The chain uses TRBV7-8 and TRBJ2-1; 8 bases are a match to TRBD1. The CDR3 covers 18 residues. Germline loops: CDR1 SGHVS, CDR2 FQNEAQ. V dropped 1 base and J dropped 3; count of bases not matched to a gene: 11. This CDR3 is CASSLVARGRSIYNEQFF. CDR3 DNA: TGTGCCAGCAGCTTAGTTGCCAGGGGGCGATCTATCTACAATGAGCAGTTCTTC.

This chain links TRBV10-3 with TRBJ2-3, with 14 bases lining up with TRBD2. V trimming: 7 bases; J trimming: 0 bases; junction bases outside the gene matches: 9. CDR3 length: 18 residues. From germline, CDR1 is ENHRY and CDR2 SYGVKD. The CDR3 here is CAINSRTSGRLSTDTQYF. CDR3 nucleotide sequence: TGTGCCATCAACTCTAGGACTAGCGGGAGGCTTAGCACAGATACGCAGTATTTT.

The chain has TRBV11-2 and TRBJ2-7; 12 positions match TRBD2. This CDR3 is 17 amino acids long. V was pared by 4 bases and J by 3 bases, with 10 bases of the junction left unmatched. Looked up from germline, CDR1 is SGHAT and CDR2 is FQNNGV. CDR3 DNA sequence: TGTGCCAGCAGCTGGCGCACGGGACTAGCGGGCCACTACGAGCAGTACTTC. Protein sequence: CASSWRTGLAGHYEQYF.

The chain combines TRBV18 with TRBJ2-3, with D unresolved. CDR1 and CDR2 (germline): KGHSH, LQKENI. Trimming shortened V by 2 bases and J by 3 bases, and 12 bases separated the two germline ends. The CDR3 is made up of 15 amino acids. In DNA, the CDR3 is TGTGCCAGCTCACCAGATCTCCTAGATACAGATACGCAGTATTTT. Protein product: CASSPDLLDTDTQYF. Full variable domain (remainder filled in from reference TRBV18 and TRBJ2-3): NAGVMQNPRHLVRRRGQEARLRCSPMKGHSHVYWYRQLPEEGLKFMVYLQKENIIDESGMPKERFSAEFPKEGPSILRIQQVVRGDSAAYFCASSPDLLDTDTQYFGPGTRLTVL.

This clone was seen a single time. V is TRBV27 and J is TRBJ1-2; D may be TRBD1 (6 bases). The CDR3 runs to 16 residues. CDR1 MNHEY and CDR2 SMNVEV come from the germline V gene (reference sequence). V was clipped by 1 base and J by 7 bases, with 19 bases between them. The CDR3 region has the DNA TGTGCCAGCAGTTTATGGGGGCCTCAAAGGGGTTCTGGCTACACCTTC. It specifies CASSLWGPQRGSGYTF.

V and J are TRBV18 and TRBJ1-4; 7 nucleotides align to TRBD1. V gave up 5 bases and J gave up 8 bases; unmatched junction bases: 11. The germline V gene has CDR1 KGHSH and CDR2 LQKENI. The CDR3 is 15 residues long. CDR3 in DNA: TGTGCCAGCTCAAATCTACAGGGGCACGGGGAAAAACTGTTTTTT. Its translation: CASSNLQGHGEKLFF. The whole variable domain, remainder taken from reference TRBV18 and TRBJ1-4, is NAGVMQNPRHLVRRRGQEARLRCSPMKGHSHVYWYRQLPEEGLKFMVYLQKENIIDESGMPKERFSAEFPKEGPSILRIQQVVRGDSAAYFCASSNLQGHGEKLFFGSGTQLSVL.

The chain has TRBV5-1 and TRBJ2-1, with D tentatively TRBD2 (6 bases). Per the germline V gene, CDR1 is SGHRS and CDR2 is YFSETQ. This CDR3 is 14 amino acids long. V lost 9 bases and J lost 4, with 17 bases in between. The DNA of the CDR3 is TGCGCCAAAACCGGGACTGATGTATACAATGAGCAGTTCTTC. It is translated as CAKTGTDVYNEQFF.

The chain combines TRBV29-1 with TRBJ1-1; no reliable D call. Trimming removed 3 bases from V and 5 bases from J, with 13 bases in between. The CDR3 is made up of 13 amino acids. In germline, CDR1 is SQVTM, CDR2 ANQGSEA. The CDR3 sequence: CSVEGSGGTEAFF. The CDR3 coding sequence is TGCAGCGTTGAGGGTTCCGGCGGGACTGAAGCTTTCTTT.

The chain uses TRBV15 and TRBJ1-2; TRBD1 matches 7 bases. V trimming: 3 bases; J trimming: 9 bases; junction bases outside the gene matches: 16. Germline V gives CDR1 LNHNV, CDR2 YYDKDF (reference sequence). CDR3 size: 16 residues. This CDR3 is CATSSNDRASAKSYTF. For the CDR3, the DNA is TGTGCCACCAGCAGTAATGACAGGGCCTCCGCGAAGAGCTACACCTTC.

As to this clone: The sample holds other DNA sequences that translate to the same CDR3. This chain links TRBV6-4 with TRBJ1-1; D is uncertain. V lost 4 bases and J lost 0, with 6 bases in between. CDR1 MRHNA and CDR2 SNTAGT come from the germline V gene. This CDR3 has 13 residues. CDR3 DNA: TGTGCCAGCAGTGTAACCATGAACACTGAAGCTTTCTTT. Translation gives CASSVTMNTEAFF.

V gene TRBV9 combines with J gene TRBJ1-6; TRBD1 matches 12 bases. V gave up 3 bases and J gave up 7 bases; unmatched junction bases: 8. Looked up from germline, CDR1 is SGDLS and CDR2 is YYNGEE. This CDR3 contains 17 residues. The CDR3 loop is CASSAPGQGAQNSPLHF. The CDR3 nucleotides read TGTGCCAGCAGCGCTCCGGGACAGGGGGCGCAAAATTCACCCCTCCACTTT.

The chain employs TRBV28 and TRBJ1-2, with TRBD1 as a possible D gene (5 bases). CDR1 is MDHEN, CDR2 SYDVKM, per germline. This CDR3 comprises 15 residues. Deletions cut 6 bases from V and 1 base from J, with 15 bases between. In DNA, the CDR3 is TGTGCCAGCAGGTACCGGGACGGACTTAACTATGGCTACACCTTC. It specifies CASRYRDGLNYGYTF.

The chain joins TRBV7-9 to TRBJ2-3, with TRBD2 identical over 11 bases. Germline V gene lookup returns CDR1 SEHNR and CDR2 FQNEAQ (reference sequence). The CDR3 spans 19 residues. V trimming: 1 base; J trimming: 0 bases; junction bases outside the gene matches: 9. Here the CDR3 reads CASSLDVAGGPHSTDTQYF. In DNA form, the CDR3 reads TGTGCCAGCAGCTTAGATGTAGCGGGAGGGCCACATAGCACAGATACGCAGTATTTT.

In DNA, the CDR3 is TGTGCCAGCAGCCCGCAACAGGGAGTGAACACTGAAGCTTTCTTT. Amino acid sequence: CASSPQQGVNTEAFF. The gene calls are TRBV7-2 and TRBJ1-1; D perhaps matches TRBD1 (6 bases). This CDR3 contains 15 residues. Deletions cut 5 bases from V and 0 bases from J, with 13 bases between. Germline V gene sequence: CDR1 SGHTA, CDR2 FQGNSA.

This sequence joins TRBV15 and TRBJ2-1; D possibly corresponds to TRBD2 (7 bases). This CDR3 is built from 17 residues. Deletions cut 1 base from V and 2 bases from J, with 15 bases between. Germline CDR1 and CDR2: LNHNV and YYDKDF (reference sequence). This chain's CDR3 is CATSRGGGAGTYNEQFF. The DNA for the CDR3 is TGTGCCACCAGCAGAGGTGGGGGGGCGGGCACCTACAATGAGCAGTTCTTC.

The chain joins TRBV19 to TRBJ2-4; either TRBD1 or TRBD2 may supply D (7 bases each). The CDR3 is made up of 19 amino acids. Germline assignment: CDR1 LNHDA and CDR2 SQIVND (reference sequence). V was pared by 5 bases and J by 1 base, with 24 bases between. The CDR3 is CASSFLRDSGEKAKNIQYF. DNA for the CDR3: TGTGCCAGTAGTTTCCTCCGGGACAGCGGGGAGAAGGCCAAAAACATTCAGTACTTC.

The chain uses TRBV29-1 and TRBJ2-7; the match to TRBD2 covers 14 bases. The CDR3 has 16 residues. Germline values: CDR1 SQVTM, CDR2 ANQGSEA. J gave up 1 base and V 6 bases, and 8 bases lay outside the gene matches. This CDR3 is CSVLTSGRGLSYEQYF. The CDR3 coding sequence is TGCAGCGTCCTGACTAGCGGGAGGGGATTATCCTACGAGCAGTACTTC.

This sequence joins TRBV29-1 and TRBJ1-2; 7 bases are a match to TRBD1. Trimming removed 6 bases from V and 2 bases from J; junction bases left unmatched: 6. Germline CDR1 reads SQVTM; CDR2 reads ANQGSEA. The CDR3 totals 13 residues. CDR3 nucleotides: TGCAGCGTAAGAGGGACAGCGAACTATGGCTACACCTTC. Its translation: CSVRGTANYGYTF.